This T cell receptor (beta chain) emerged from a study of cytomegalovirus exposure and HLA in healthy donors. Study-wide points: A later look showed TCR association rates differing by HLA locus, highest for DRB1 and lowest for HLA-C. About 87% or about 30% of the time was how often most TCR beta V segments were productive, according to an earlier analysis.

The germline CDR1 and CDR2 sequences are MNHEY and SMNVEV (reference sequence). V shed 6 bases and J shed 2 bases, with 11 bases lying between them. This CDR3 is built from 14 residues. PCR primers comprised 60 Vbeta and 13 Jbeta primers. The data were produced by immunoSEQ multiplex PCR, yet TCRdb's version contains in-frame clones alone and is incomplete. This sample has more than 85,000 clones; over 65% occur once, and the top ten carry roughly 13%. Notes on this clone: What it binds is not known.

Specimen: PBMCs. The chain recombines TRBV27 with TRBJ1-5, with D tentatively TRBD1 (6 bases). This receptor was obtained from a man between 25 and 39 years old in good health and CMV-seropositive. The CDR3 region is CASSGTSRNQPQHF. The CDR3 nucleotides are TGTGCCAGCAGCGGGACATCCCGCAATCAGCCCCAGCATTTT.